This T cell receptor (beta chain) was profiled in a study of OX40 agonist ivuxolimab in advanced cancers. For the study in its entirety: Ivuxolimab, which targeted the costimulatory receptor OX40 (CD134), was an agonistic, fully human IgG2 monoclonal antibody. The paper covers the monotherapy dose-escalation part of the phase I ivuxolimab trial, which included N of about 51 patients. The point of sequencing TCRbeta in the periphery was to test whether ivuxolimab changed TCR sequence diversity and drove clonal T-cell expansion. Intravenous ivuxolimab was administered to patients every 2 weeks at six dose levels: 0.01, 0.1, 0.3, 1.5, 3 and 10 mg/kg. Partial responses occurred in three dose-escalation patients: two with cutaneous melanoma and one with hepatocellular carcinoma. In the dose-escalation cohort, 82.7% of patients were male, and the mean age was approximately 55 years, with a range of roughly 20 to 80. Prior anti-PD-1, anti-PD-L1 or anti-CTLA-4 therapy was permitted, and roughly two fifths of dose-escalation patients had received checkpoint inhibitors. Of the approximately 50 patients in dose escalation, 19 had hepatocellular carcinoma, approximately 15 had melanoma, 9 had renal cell carcinoma and 9 had head and neck cancer.

To sequence the TCRbeta CDR3 region, genomic DNA was isolated from the sorted cells. The immunoSEQ Assay was used for sequencing of TCRbeta CDR3 regions. In its TCRdb copy, this immuneACCESS table keeps in-frame sequences only and misses some clones. Where compared with another copy, unresolved V genes explain less than half of these, and the others have no known cause. For this sample there are approximately 25,000 clones; about 76% appear just once. The ten largest clones take up about 30% of the sample. Notes on this clone: Its target antigen remains unknown. It has no much larger one-base neighbor in the sample; base qualities were not kept.

Patients with autoimmune disease history or receiving systemic immunosuppression were excluded from the trial. Peripheral blood for TCR sequencing was collected from all dose cohorts at baseline, on cycle 4 day 1, and on cycle 7 day 1. Samples were obtained from an open-label, multicenter, first-in-human phase I dose-escalation trial of ivuxolimab. Adults with locally advanced or metastatic head and neck squamous cell, hepatocellular, melanoma or renal cell carcinoma were enrolled in the trial. Before TCR sequencing, CD4+ T cells and CD8+ T cells from peripheral blood were sorted into separate populations. Overall study outcomes, separate from this receptor: At doses from 0.1 to 3.0 mg/kg, clonal expansion was seen in both CD4+ and CD8+ blood T cells between baseline and week 6. In partial responders in the 0.1-3.0 mg/kg groups, normalized peripheral clonal expansion was found to be among the lowest, especially among CD8+ T cells. The antigen specificity of the peripheral T cells that underwent clonal expansion was not determined. After ivuxolimab, CD8+ T cells had more expanded clones than CD4+ T cells on average. Low levels of normalized T-cell clonal expansion were also shown by some nonresponding patients.

The receptor was derived from an adult with an advanced solid tumor such as melanoma, head and neck, liver or kidney cancer. The specimen comprised CD4+ or CD8+ T cells sorted from blood, sampled in a trial of the OX40 agonist ivuxolimab.

The CDR3 protein sequence reads: CATSPWGAVNGYTF. The sequenced DNA: TGTGCCACATCCCCTTGGGGGGCGGTAAATGGCTACACCTTC. This receptor chain uses TRBV19 and TRBJ1-2; TRBD1 might be the D gene, on 6 matching bases. The CDR3 numbers 14 residues from cysteine through phenylalanine. The kept DNA is CDR3 alone, 42 bases in frame from the first base. From the germline V gene (reference sequence), CDR1 is LNHDA and CDR2 is SQIVND. Relative to germline, V is 10 bases shorter and J is 6 bases shorter, with 21 bases between their ends. This CDR3, with the reference TRBV19 and TRBJ1-2 proteins standing in past its ends, gives the full variable domain DGGITQSPKYLFRKEGQNVTLSCEQNLNHDAMYWYRQDPGQGLRLIYYSQIVNDFQKGDIAEGYSVSREKKESFPLTVTSAQKNPTAFYLCATSPWGAVNGYTFGSGTRLTVV.